The TCR beta chain described here comes from a study of ipilimumab plus nivolumab after autologous stem cell transplantation. The CDR3 length is 16 residues. Germline-derived CDR1 and CDR2 are SGHRS and YFSETQ. The junction had 10 bases not matched to a gene; V was cut back by 2 bases and J by 7 bases. TCRdb's table, derived via immunoSEQ multiplex PCR, lists solely in-frame clones and lacks some. Of about 43,000 clones listed, around nine tenths are singletons. Specimen: PBMCs, collected in a trial of ipilimumab plus nivolumab as post-transplant consolidation. The rearrangement links TRBV5-1 to TRBJ2-1; TRBD1 aligns across 9 bases. The clonotype was recovered from a male donor with multiple myeloma. CDR3 region: CASSLYRDRAGNEQFF. In DNA, the CDR3 is TGCGCCAGCAGCTTATACCGGGACAGGGCAGGAAATGAGCAGTTCTTC.